Presented here are 30 T cell receptor beta chains from one specimen sequenced in a study of tumor-infiltrating lymphocytes in primary liver carcinoma. From unsorted bulk tissue weighing roughly 19-32 mg, DNA and RNA were co-extracted. TCR beta cDNA was prepared out of approximately 470 ng total RNA by means of a constant-region primer. Generation of the TCR beta libraries relied on three nested multiplex PCR rounds using slightly modified ARM-PCR. Amplification in the first two PCR rounds was performed using TRBV1-TRBV30 forward primers and a C-beta reverse primer for approximately 10 cycles each. MiXCR was run by TCRdb on the multiplex PCR reads, yielding one entry per CDR3 protein. The sample consists of some 110,000 distinct CDR3 sequences, 60% to 75% of them appearing once. Sequencing input: liver tumor tissue from sampling region 3. Subset noted: tumor region T3, left-lateral pole. The receptors originated from a woman aged 55-69 years with primary liver carcinoma and hepatitis B virus infection.

A word on this clonotype: A read error may produce the germline difference seen at one junction end. This chain joins TRBV29-1 and TRBJ1-1; possible D gene TRBD1, 5 bases. Germline V CDR1 and CDR2: SQVTM, ANQGSEA. This CDR3 is 18 amino acids long. CDR3 amino acids: CSVEDLLGYSHRNAEAFF. CDR3 nucleotides: TGCAGCGTTGAAGATCTTCTGGGATATAGTCACAGGAACGCTGAAGCTTTCTTT.

This clonotype has ten or more counts. The chain joins TRBV12-3 or TRBV12-4 to TRBJ2-1; 7 nucleotides match TRBD1. The length of the CDR3 is 14 residues. J gave up 4 bases and V 7 bases, and 7 bases lay outside the gene matches. CDR3 sequence reads: CASKTGTPYNEQFF. Here the CDR3 DNA reads TGTGCCAGCAAGACAGGGACACCTTACAATGAGCAGTTCTTC.

Of note for this clonotype: As the CDR3 is not closed by the conserved phenylalanine or tryptophan, this likely results from a read error. CDR3 sequence: CASGLDLVGSDYTL. CDR3 in DNA: TGTGCCAGCGGCTTAGATCTAGTAGGTTCAGACTACACCCTC. The chain links TRBV11-2 to TRBJ1-2; D ambiguous. The CDR3 runs 14 residues. Per germline, CDR1 SGHAT and CDR2 FQNNGV.

This clonotype was detected many times. CDR3 nucleotide sequence: TGTGCCAGCAGCCAAGCCCCCGAAGATACGCAGTATTTT. Residues: CASSQAPEDTQYF. The gene calls are TRBV4-2 and TRBJ2-3; D unresolved. The germline V and J ends were trimmed by 1 base and 5 bases, with 7 bases remaining between them. CDR3 length equals 13 residues. Germline V gene sequence: CDR1 LGHNA, CDR2 YNFKEQ.

The sample holds a few counts of this clonotype. The chain combines TRBV28 with TRBJ2-7, with 8 bases that match TRBD2. Per the germline V gene, CDR1 is MDHEN and CDR2 is SYDVKM. The V gene end was trimmed by 5 bases and the J gene end by 0 bases; junction bases not matched to a gene: 6. The CDR3 is 15 amino acids. This CDR3 reads CASSPGGASSYEQYF. CDR3 coding DNA: TGTGCCAGCAGTCCCGGGGGGGCGAGCTCCTACGAGCAGTACTTC.

By share of the sample, this clonotype is medium-sized. The CDR3 here is CASSAGENTEAFF. The CDR3 DNA sequence: TGTGCCAGCAGTGCCGGGGAGAACACTGAAGCTTTCTTT. The J gene is TRBJ1-1, the V gene TRBV6-1; D ambiguous. The germline gives CDR1 MNHNS, CDR2 SASEGT. The CDR3 runs 13 residues. Trimming shortened V by 4 bases and J by 1 base, and 7 bases separated the two germline ends.

This clonotype has ten or more counts. The V and J genes are TRBV7-8 and TRBJ2-5, with 7 positions matching TRBD2. CDR1 SGHVS and CDR2 FQNEAQ come from the germline V gene. The CDR3 contains 15 residues. V was pared by 8 bases and J by 0 bases, with 9 bases of the junction left unmatched. The CDR3 region has the DNA TGTGCCAGCCTTTTACTGGGACTACACCAAGAGACCCAGTACTTC. Translation: CASLLLGLHQETQYF.

Regarding this clonotype: The junction and the germline gene differ at one end; a read error may be behind it. This chain joins TRBV6-1 and TRBJ1-6; D is unresolved. The CDR3 is 14 amino acids. Germline V CDR1 and CDR2: MNHNS, SASEGT. The CDR3 DNA reads TGTGTCAGCAGTGAGTCTTGGGGATACTCATCCCTCCACTTT. Protein sequence: CVSSESWGYSSLHF.

As regards this clonotype: An end of the junction does not agree with germline; a read error may underlie this. J is TRBJ2-5 and V is TRBV18; the D gene could be TRBD1 or TRBD2 (5 bases each). This CDR3 contains 18 residues. Germline V lookup: CDR1 KGHSH, CDR2 LQKENI. The CDR3 protein is CASPPPLAGDATTYEQYF. In DNA, the CDR3 is TGTGCCAGCCCACCACCGTTAGCCGGGGACGCAACAACCTACGAGCAGTACTTT. Full variable domain (outside the CDR3, taken from reference TRBV18 and TRBJ2-5): NAGVMQNPRHLVRRRGQEARLRCSPMKGHSHVYWYRQLPEEGLKFMVYLQKENIIDESGMPKERFSAEFPKEGPSILRIQQVVRGDSAAYFCASPPPLAGDATTYEQYFGPGTRLLVL.

Only a few counts were recorded for this clonotype. A much larger clone sits a single nucleotide away, making a read error possible. This chain uses TRBV6-5 with TRBJ1-5; perhaps TRBD1 as D (5 bases). Per germline, CDR1 MNHEY and CDR2 SVGAGI. CDR3 length equals 14 residues. Trimming pared 6 bases from V and 6 bases from J, leaving 15 bases between. CDR3 sequence (DNA): TGTGCCAGCAGATCCCGACGGGGGGGTCAGCCCCAGCATTTT. Encoded protein: CASRSRRGGQPQHF.

Concerning this clonotype: A read error may be the cause here, since a much bigger clone is one base away. The V call is TRBV7-8, the J call TRBJ1-3; 10 nucleotides match TRBD1. CDR1 is SGHVS, CDR2 FQNEAQ, per germline. The CDR3 extends over 15 amino acids. This chain's CDR3 is CASSRQGATGNTIFF. As DNA, the CDR3 is TGTGCCAGCAGCCGACAGGGGGCCACTGGAAACACCATATTTTTT.

This sequence joins TRBV2 and TRBJ2-7, with D possibly TRBD2 on 5 matching bases. CDR1 and CDR2 (germline): SNHLY, FYNNEI. This CDR3 spans 17 amino acids. The V end was cut by 0 bases, the J end by 2 bases, with 17 bases between. DNA of the CDR3: TGTGCCAGCAGTGAAGCAGGATCAGCGGCAATACCCTACGAGCAGTACTTC. Translating gives CASSEAGSAAIPYEQYF.

V gene TRBV7-8 combines with J gene TRBJ2-7; TRBD1 might be the D (7 bases). There are 15 residues in the CDR3. The ends were cut back, 4 bases at V and 5 bases at J, with 18 bases in the middle. From germline, CDR1 is SGHVS and CDR2 FQNEAQ. CDR3 in amino acids: CASSWETGRFDEQYF. DNA for the CDR3: TGTGCCAGCAGCTGGGAGACAGGGAGGTTCGACGAGCAGTACTTC.

As regards this clonotype: One end of the junction does not line up with germline, which may come from a read error. CDR3 DNA: TGCAGCGCTGGACAGGGGAACGCCGGGGAGCTGTTTTTT. Its translation is CSAGQGNAGELFF. The J gene is TRBJ2-2, the V gene TRBV29-1; 9 positions match TRBD1. The V gene's germline CDR1 is SQVTM and CDR2 ANQGSEA. The CDR3 has 13 residues.

The rearrangement uses TRBV11-3 and TRBJ2-1; D tentatively fits TRBD1 or TRBD2 (5 bases each). This CDR3 contains 16 residues. In germline, CDR1 is SGHNT, CDR2 YENEEA. V shed 1 base and J shed 2 bases, with 12 bases lying between them. This chain's CDR3 is CASSLGAPGPYNEQFF. The CDR3 coding sequence is TGTGCCAGCAGCTTAGGTGCCCCGGGACCCTACAATGAGCAGTTCTTC.

In this sample, this clonotype turned up once. One junction end does not reproduce the germline sequence, and a read error may be involved. This sequence joins TRBV29-1 and TRBJ2-7; TRBD2 matches at 9 bases. The CDR3 length is 16 residues. CDR1 is SQVTM and CDR2 is ANQGSEA in the germline V gene. The CDR3 loop reads CSVSQGLAGVLYELYF. For the CDR3, the DNA is TGCAGCGTGAGCCAGGGATTAGCGGGAGTGTTATACGAGCTGTACTTC.

Worth noting for this clonotype: Compared with germline, one end of the junction differs, possibly owing to a read error. This chain connects TRBV11-2 to TRBJ1-2; TRBD1 aligns across 7 bases. The germline gives CDR1 SGHAT, CDR2 FQNNGV. This CDR3 region has 13 residues. CDR3 amino acids: CASSLAGGYAYTF. DNA for the CDR3: TGTGCCAGCAGTTTAGCAGGGGGGTATGCCTACACCTTC.

There are many counts of this clonotype. This rearrangement joins TRBV29-1 to TRBJ2-7, with D uncertain. Germline V CDR1 and CDR2: SQVTM, ANQGSEA. This CDR3 is built from 13 residues. V was cut by 4 bases and J by 5 bases, with 15 bases left in between. DNA of the CDR3: TGCAGCGTTGCCCTCGGGTTATGGGACGAGCAGTACTTC. Protein product: CSVALGLWDEQYF.

The chain uses TRBV7-8 and TRBJ2-5; 11 positions agree with TRBD2. Germline V CDR1 and CDR2: SGHVS, FQNEAQ. The CDR3 is made up of 16 amino acids. Trimming took 5 bases from V and 4 from J; bases not matched to a gene: 9. Written as DNA, the CDR3 is TGTGCCAGCAGCCCAAAACTAGCGGGAGTACGAGAGACCCAGTACTTC. It specifies CASSPKLAGVRETQYF.

This clonotype was counted at least ten times. V usage is TRBV12-3 or TRBV12-4 and J usage is TRBJ1-3, with D hard to call. Deletions cut 3 bases from V and 0 bases from J, with 6 bases between. CDR3 length: 14 amino acids. CDR3 region: CASSFGTSGNTIYF. The CDR3 nucleotides are TGTGCCAGCAGTTTCGGTACCTCTGGAAACACCATATATTTT.

As for this clonotype: A read error may explain this, as a much larger clone is one base away. CDR3 protein: CASSEVLTGELFF. CDR3 nucleotides: TGCGCCAGCAGTGAGGTTCTAACGGGGGAGCTGTTTTTT. The chain recombines TRBV10-1 with TRBJ2-2, with D unresolved. This CDR3 has 13 amino acids. Germline loops: CDR1 WNHNN, CDR2 SYGVQD (reference sequence). V lost 2 bases to trimming and J lost 8 bases, with 9 bases between them.

To note about this clonotype: This may stem from a read error, because a much larger clone lies one nucleotide away. This sequence joins TRBV12-5 and TRBJ1-3; maybe TRBD1 (5 bases). The CDR3 covers 17 residues. Trimming cost V 4 bases and J 0 bases, with 16 bases left between them. Germline values: CDR1 LGHNT, CDR2 FRNRAP. CDR3 in amino acids: CASGSGPLPRSGNTIYF. The CDR3, as DNA: TGTGCTAGTGGTTCGGGACCTCTTCCCCGCTCTGGAAACACCATATATTTT.

A note on this clonotype: A junction boundary mismatches the germline segment, possibly from a read error. The chain uses TRBV7-8 and TRBJ2-7; TRBD2 is a possible D gene (6 bases). The CDR3 spans 15 residues. The germline CDR1 and CDR2 sequences are SGHVS and FQNEAQ. The CDR3 sequence: CASSVTGSSVYEQYF. The CDR3 region has the DNA TGTGCTAGCAGCGTTACCGGGAGCTCCGTCTACGAGCAGTACTTT.

The V call is TRBV7-3, the J call TRBJ2-1, with 7 bases matching TRBD1. Per germline, CDR1 SGHTA and CDR2 FQGTGA. The ends lost 5 bases at V and 14 bases at J; junction bases unmatched: 6. The CDR3 spans 11 residues. CDR3 protein: CASSLRDSKFF. The CDR3 DNA follows: TGTGCCAGCAGCCTCCGGGACAGTAAGTTCTTC. Based on the CDR3 plus reference TRBV7-3 and TRBJ2-1, the full variable domain is GAGVSQTPSNKVTEKGKYVELRCDPISGHTALYWYRQSLGQGPEFLIYFQGTGAADDSGLPNDRFFAVRPEGSVSTLKIQRTERGDSAVYLCASSLRDSKFFGPGTRLTVL.

CDR3 DNA sequence: TGCAGCGTTGAACTGTCTAGCGGGACTGGTGAGCAGTACTTC. Protein product: CSVELSSGTGEQYF. This rearrangement joins TRBV29-1 to TRBJ2-7; TRBD2 aligns across 9 bases. V lost 2 bases and J lost 7; bases outside the gene matches: 9. The CDR3 is made up of 14 amino acids. Germline CDR1 SQVTM, CDR2 ANQGSEA.

As regards this clonotype: Compared with germline, one end of the junction differs, possibly owing to a read error. This sequence joins TRBV4-1 and TRBJ2-7; 9 nucleotides line up with TRBD1. Germline V gene sequence: CDR1 MGHRA, CDR2 YSYEKL. The CDR3 has 16 residues. The CDR3 is CACSQATGGDTYEQHF. DNA for the CDR3: TGCGCCTGCAGCCAAGCCACAGGGGGCGATACCTACGAGCAGCACTTC.

There are a few counts of this clonotype. The chain employs TRBV11-2 and TRBJ2-1; no clear D. This CDR3 comprises 15 residues. Germline CDR1 SGHAT, CDR2 FQNNGV. CDR3 protein: CVSSLVRDRWNEQFF. CDR3 coding DNA: TGTGTTAGCAGCTTAGTCCGCGACCGCTGGAATGAGCAGTTCTTC. The full variable domain, its missing parts supplied by reference TRBV11-2 and TRBJ2-1, is EAGVAQSPRYKIIEKRQSVAFWCNPISGHATLYWYQQILGQGPKLLIQFQNNGVVDDSQLPKDRFSAERLKGVDSTLKIQPAKLEDSAVYLCVSSLVRDRWNEQFFGPGTRLTVL.

The V gene is TRBV28, the J gene TRBJ1-6; 7 bases match TRBD1. Trimming removed 2 bases from V and 7 bases from J; junction bases left unmatched: 5. CDR1 MDHEN and CDR2 SYDVKM come from the germline V gene. This CDR3 spans 15 amino acids. The CDR3 region is CASSLQGVSNSPLHF. The CDR3 DNA reads as TGTGCCAGCAGTTTACAGGGGGTTTCCAATTCACCCCTCCACTTT. Supplemented by reference TRBV28 and TRBJ1-6, the full variable domain reads DVKVTQSSRYLVKRTGEKVFLECVQDMDHENMFWYRQDPGLGLRLIYFSYDVKMKEKGDIPEGYSVSREKKERFSLILESASTNQTSMYLCASSLQGVSNSPLHFGNGTRLTVT.

This clonotype was seen repeatedly, ten times or more. V usage is TRBV11-2 and J usage is TRBJ2-5; D remains ambiguous. Per the germline V gene, CDR1 is SGHAT and CDR2 is FQNNGV. The V end lost 1 base, the J end lost 0 bases, and 12 bases lay between the germline ends. The CDR3 sequence is 16 residues long. The chain's CDR3 is CASSLGFAAYQETQYF. The CDR3 DNA reads as TGTGCCAGCAGCTTAGGGTTTGCTGCCTACCAAGAGACCCAGTACTTC.

The V call is TRBV6-2 or TRBV6-3, the J call TRBJ2-2, with 14 positions matching TRBD2. The V segment lost 7 bases and the J segment 3 bases; nucleotides outside the gene matches: 10. Germline values: CDR1 MNHEY, CDR2 SVGEGT. CDR3 size: 18 residues. CDR3 in amino acids: CASNLWTSGRLYTGELFF. CDR3 in DNA: TGTGCCAGCAATCTTTGGACTAGCGGGAGGCTCTACACCGGGGAGCTGTTTTTT.